These 30 T cell receptor beta chains were all obtained from the same sample, sequenced in a study of blood T cells in healthy people across ages. With a J-beta primer mix and a sample-barcoded 5' primer, a second PCR ran roughly 6 to 11 cycles. One entry per CDR3 protein, called by TCRdb with MiXCR from the 5' RACE reads. This sample has about 1.4 million distinct CDR3 sequences, with 59% found just once. Sequenced material: blood. These receptors all come from a man younger than 30 in good health.

This clonotype appeared a few times. V usage is TRBV7-2 and J usage is TRBJ2-1; 8 nucleotides align to TRBD2. The V segment lost 2 bases and the J segment 8 bases; nucleotides outside the gene matches: 8. Looked up from germline, CDR1 is SGHTA and CDR2 is FQGNSA. This CDR3 has 15 amino acids. CDR3 bases: TGTGCCAGCAGCTTATGGCGGGGGGCCGTGGATGAGCAGTTCTTC. Translating gives CASSLWRGAVDEQFF.

This clonotype was counted between two and nine times. The DNA of the CDR3 is TGCAGCGCCGCTGAAGCTTTCTTT. It is translated as CSAAEAFF. The rearrangement joins TRBV29-1 to TRBJ1-1; D is unclear. The CDR3 is 8 amino acids. V lost 7 bases and J lost 6, with 3 bases in between. Germline V gene sequence: CDR1 SQVTM, CDR2 ANQGSEA. Combining the CDR3 with reference TRBV29-1 and TRBJ1-1 gives the whole variable domain SAVISQKPSRDICQRGTSLTIQCQVDSQVTMMFWYRQQPGQSLTLIATANQGSEATYESGFVIDKFPISRPNLTFSTLTVSNMSPEDSSIYLCSAAEAFFGQGTRLTVV.

This clonotype has more than one count but fewer than ten. This chain uses TRBV7-9 with TRBJ2-5, with 7 bases identical to TRBD1. The germline gives CDR1 SEHNR, CDR2 FQNEAQ (reference sequence). The length of the CDR3 is 13 residues. Trimming removed 5 bases from V and 4 bases from J; junction bases left unmatched: 4. CDR3: CASSNSGGETQYF. In DNA form, the CDR3 reads TGTGCCAGCAGCAATTCAGGGGGAGAGACCCAGTACTTC. The complete variable domain, with remaining parts taken from reference TRBV7-9 and TRBJ2-5, reads DTGVSQNPRHKITKRGQNVTFRCDPISEHNRLYWYRQTLGQGPEFLTYFQNEAQLEKSRLLSDRFSAERPKGSFSTLEIQRTEQGDSAMYLCASSNSGGETQYFGPGTRLLVL.

The CDR3 bases are TGTGCCAGCAGCCTCACGTGGACCCCCTCGGATGAGCAGTTCTTC. This encodes CASSLTWTPSDEQFF. J is TRBJ2-1 and V is TRBV6-6; D is ambiguous. Trimming shortened V by 6 bases and J by 8 bases, and 20 bases separated the two germline ends. Per the germline V gene, CDR1 is MNHNY and CDR2 is SVGAGI (reference sequence). This CDR3 contains 15 residues.

The rearrangement links TRBV7-9 to TRBJ2-7; 9 positions match TRBD1. This CDR3 is 15 amino acids long. V lost 4 bases, J lost 5 bases, and 9 bases stayed unmatched. Per the germline V gene, CDR1 is SEHNR and CDR2 is FQNEAQ (reference sequence). The CDR3 region has the DNA TGTGCCAGCAGCTCTCCGGGACAGGGTCTCCACGAGCAGTACTTC. It is translated as CASSSPGQGLHEQYF.

V is TRBV11-2 and J is TRBJ2-7; D remains unclear. The CDR3 covers 17 residues. CDR1 SGHAT and CDR2 FQNNGV come from the germline V gene. The V end was cut by 0 bases, the J end by 7 bases, with 22 bases between. The CDR3 loop is CASSLDLLRLTYNEQYF. For the CDR3, the DNA is TGTGCCAGCAGCTTAGATTTGTTGCGACTCACTTACAATGAGCAGTACTTC.

The chain is built from TRBV15 and TRBJ2-3; D may be TRBD1 or TRBD2 (5 bases each). V was pared by 3 bases and J by 4 bases, with 14 bases between. Germline V gene data show CDR1 as LNHNV and CDR2 as YYDKDF (reference sequence). CDR3 length: 15 amino acids. CDR3 coding DNA: TGTGCCACCAGCAGGGCTAGCCAGGGCCCAGATACGCAGTATTTT. Translated: CATSRASQGPDTQYF. The full variable domain, its missing parts supplied by reference TRBV15 and TRBJ2-3, is DAMVIQNPRYQVTQFGKPVTLSCSQTLNHNVMYWYQQKSSQAPKLLFHYYDKDFNNEADTPDNFQSRRPNTSFCFLDIRSPGLGDTAMYLCATSRASQGPDTQYFGPGTRLTVL.

This chain joins TRBV10-3 and TRBJ2-4, with 9 bases fitting TRBD2. The DNA end is more similar to TRBJ2-5, so the J call may be wrong. The CDR3 runs 14 residues. The germline gives CDR1 ENHRY, CDR2 SYGVKD. The CDR3 DNA follows: TGTGCCATCAACAGCGGGGGGTTTTATGAGACCCAGTACTTC. It yields the protein CAINSGGFYETQYF.

The chain combines TRBV20-1 with TRBJ2-3; TRBD1 or TRBD2 may be the D gene (6 bases each). V was cut by 5 bases and J by 5 bases, with 17 bases left in between. The CDR3 spans 14 residues. CDR1 and CDR2 from the germline V gene are DFQATT and SNEGSKA (reference sequence). CDR3 sequence (DNA): TGCAGTGCTCCCCCAGGGGCTAGCGTAGATACGCAGTATTTT. Its translation: CSAPPGASVDTQYF.

The gene calls are TRBV28 and TRBJ2-1; a weak D match, TRBD2 (7 bases). CDR1 is MDHEN, CDR2 SYDVKM, per germline. The CDR3 has 16 residues. V lost 8 bases and J lost 5, with 22 bases in between. The CDR3 region is CASGNPGTRGDNEQFF. As DNA, the CDR3 is TGTGCCAGCGGAAATCCCGGGACACGGGGGGACAATGAGCAGTTCTTC.

The rearrangement links TRBV7-2 to TRBJ2-7; TRBD2 aligns across 10 bases. With V trimmed by 2 bases and J by 2 bases, 3 bases remained unmatched. The CDR3 is 15 residues long. CDR1 is SGHTA and CDR2 is FQGNSA in the germline V gene. The CDR3 is CASSLTSGATYEQYF. CDR3 in DNA: TGTGCCAGCAGCTTAACTAGCGGGGCAACCTACGAGCAGTACTTC.

In its sample, this clonotype was seen a few times. V is TRBV4-1 and J is TRBJ2-7, with a tentative D call TRBD1 (6 bases). The length of the CDR3 is 15 residues. The V end was cut by 1 base, the J end by 3 bases, with 13 bases between. Germline V gene lookup returns CDR1 MGHRA and CDR2 YSYEKL. The CDR3 nucleotides are TGCGCCAGCAGCCAAGCTCAGGACAGTCTCTACGAGCAGTACTTC. This translates into CASSQAQDSLYEQYF.

The chain joins TRBV20-1 to TRBJ1-6; no clear D. Germline loops: CDR1 DFQATT, CDR2 SNEGSKA (reference sequence). The CDR3 runs 14 residues. With 0 bases removed from V and 10 bases from J, the gap between germline ends came to 13 bases. DNA of the CDR3: TGCAGTGCTAGAGATCCAGGTTTATACTCACCCCTCCACTTT. As protein: CSARDPGLYSPLHF.

The CDR3 sequence: CASSSPRESGKSYEQYF. The DNA of the CDR3 is TGTGCCAGCAGCTCCCCAAGAGAGAGCGGGAAATCCTACGAGCAGTACTTC. J is TRBJ2-7 and V is TRBV7-9; TRBD2 aligns across 7 bases. The CDR3 runs to 17 residues. The ends lost 4 bases at V and 1 base at J; junction bases unmatched: 13. CDR1 and CDR2 from the germline V gene are SEHNR and FQNEAQ (reference sequence).

CDR3 region: CASSLYVAEDTEAFF. CDR3 DNA sequence: TGTGCCAGCAGCTTGTACGTGGCCGAGGACACTGAAGCTTTCTTT. The chain recombines TRBV11-2 with TRBJ1-1; D gene ambiguous. CDR1 is SGHAT and CDR2 is FQNNGV in the germline V gene. CDR3 length: 15 residues. V gave up 3 bases and J gave up 3 bases, with 14 bases separating them.

The chain has TRBV18 and TRBJ2-7; a weak D match, TRBD1 (5 bases). Per germline, CDR1 KGHSH and CDR2 LQKENI. V was cut by 0 bases and J by 2 bases, with 11 bases left in between. This CDR3 is built from 15 residues. CDR3 nucleotide sequence: TGTGCCAGCTCACCACCGACAGAGAACCCCTACGAGCAGTACTTC. Encoded protein: CASSPPTENPYEQYF.

The chain links TRBV5-1 to TRBJ1-2, with D hard to call. V shed 2 bases and J shed 4 bases, with 15 bases lying between them. There are 15 residues in the CDR3. The germline V gene encodes CDR1 SGHRS and CDR2 YFSETQ. The CDR3 sequence is CASSFGPYYSYGYTF. DNA of the CDR3: TGCGCCAGCAGCTTCGGCCCTTACTACTCCTATGGCTACACCTTC.

J is TRBJ2-4 and V is TRBV29-1; D possibly corresponds to TRBD1 (6 bases). The J call is doubtful: the DNA matches TRBJ2-7 better. The CDR3 consists of 11 residues. CDR1 is SQVTM and CDR2 is ANQGSEA in the germline V gene. DNA of the CDR3: TGCAGCGGGATACAGGGTTACGAGCAGTACTTC. The encoded protein is CSGIQGYEQYF.

The V call is TRBV4-1, the J call TRBJ2-1; possible D gene TRBD2, 6 bases. Germline CDR1 MGHRA, CDR2 YSYEKL. CDR3 size: 14 residues. Trimming stripped 0 bases from V and 14 bases from J, with 17 bases between. CDR3 in DNA: TGCGCCAGCAGCCAAGATCGGGCTAGCGCCACGGAGTTCTTC. Translation: CASSQDRASATEFF.

This clonotype came up a few times. This chain links TRBV20-1 with TRBJ1-5; 12 bases are shared with TRBD1. CDR3 length equals 15 residues. The germline V gene has CDR1 DFQATT and CDR2 SNEGSKA (reference sequence). V was pared by 4 bases and J by 6 bases, with 7 bases of the junction left unmatched. CDR3 sequence reads: CSATLGQGARQPQHF. The CDR3 bases are TGCAGTGCTACCCTGGGACAGGGGGCGCGTCAGCCCCAGCATTTT.

This clonotype has a handful of counts. The CDR3 region has the DNA TGCGCCAGCTTCCGTACCTACAATGAGCAGTTCTTC. Residues: CASFRTYNEQFF. The chain couples TRBV5-1 to TRBJ2-1; D ambiguous. V shed 7 bases and J shed 2 bases, with 7 bases lying between them. CDR3 length: 12 residues. Germline-derived CDR1 and CDR2 are SGHRS and YFSETQ.

The V call is TRBV7-2, the J call TRBJ2-3; D is perhaps TRBD2 (5 bases). The CDR3 consists of 17 residues. Looked up from germline, CDR1 is SGHTA and CDR2 is FQGNSA. Deletions cut 1 base from V and 0 bases from J, with 14 bases between. The CDR3 DNA follows: TGTGCCAGCAGCTTAGTTGCTGGAGCGGACAGCACAGATACGCAGTATTTT. Its translation is CASSLVAGADSTDTQYF.

The chain is built from TRBV5-1 and TRBJ2-5; tentatively, D is TRBD1 (6 bases). The germline V gene encodes CDR1 SGHRS and CDR2 YFSETQ. V lost 4 bases, J lost 4 bases, and 17 bases lay in between. The length of the CDR3 is 15 residues. CDR3 residues: CASSLLSGVGETQYF. CDR3 DNA sequence: TGCGCCAGCAGCCTCCTTTCAGGGGTTGGAGAGACCCAGTACTTC.

V usage is TRBV4-2 and J usage is TRBJ2-7; D ambiguous. CDR1 and CDR2 from the germline V gene are LGHNA and YNFKEQ. Trimming shortened V by 0 bases and J by 9 bases, and 30 bases separated the two germline ends. The CDR3 has 19 amino acids. The CDR3 spells CASSQDQLGKDGPTIVQYF. The DNA for the CDR3 is TGTGCCAGCAGCCAAGACCAGCTGGGCAAGGACGGCCCTACGATAGTGCAGTACTTC.

The chain employs TRBV5-5 and TRBJ2-7, with D tentatively TRBD1 (6 bases). V was shortened by 1 base and J by 3 bases, with 11 bases between the two germline ends. The germline gives CDR1 SGHKS, CDR2 YYEKEE (reference sequence). CDR3 size: 14 residues. In nucleotides, the CDR3 is TGTGCCAGCAGCTTGTTTTCAGGGGTCTACGAGCAGTACTTC. Encoded protein: CASSLFSGVYEQYF.

This rearrangement joins TRBV6-4 to TRBJ2-1; TRBD1 or TRBD2 may be the D gene (5 bases each). Germline loops: CDR1 MRHNA, CDR2 SNTAGT. The V end lost 7 bases, the J end lost 2 bases, and 18 bases lay between the germline ends. The CDR3 extends over 16 amino acids. CDR3 region: CASTWLSGRAYNEQFF. The CDR3 region has the DNA TGTGCCAGCACCTGGTTAAGCGGCAGGGCCTACAATGAGCAGTTCTTC.

The chain couples TRBV5-1 to TRBJ1-2, with D perhaps TRBD1 (6 bases). Germline loops: CDR1 SGHRS, CDR2 YFSETQ. This CDR3 is built from 15 residues. Between the trimmed V and J ends, which lost 5 bases and 2 bases, there was a span of 16 bases. This CDR3 reads CASRFGQLGNYGYTF. As DNA, the CDR3 is TGCGCCAGCAGGTTCGGACAGTTGGGGAACTATGGCTACACCTTC.

This chain uses TRBV7-2 with TRBJ2-3, with D uncertain. This CDR3 region has 14 residues. CDR1 is SGHTA, CDR2 FQGNSA, per germline. Trimming stripped 7 bases from V and 2 bases from J, with 13 bases between. CDR3 nucleotide sequence: TGTGCCAGCAACCACCCGCCGTTCACAGATACGCAGTATTTT. Translated: CASNHPPFTDTQYF.

This chain joins TRBV4-1 and TRBJ1-1; D remains unclear. The V end lost 4 bases, the J end lost 3 bases, and 15 bases lay between the germline ends. Germline values: CDR1 MGHRA, CDR2 YSYEKL. There are 15 residues in the CDR3. CDR3 sequence: CASSLTGRLDTEAFF. CDR3 DNA: TGCGCCAGCAGCCTGACGGGCCGTTTGGACACTGAAGCTTTCTTT.

The chain uses TRBV7-9 and TRBJ1-1; maybe TRBD1 (6 bases). CDR3 size: 16 residues. Trimming took 4 bases from V and 1 from J, leaving 16 bases between them. The germline V gene has CDR1 SEHNR and CDR2 FQNEAQ (reference sequence). For the CDR3, the DNA is TGTGCCAGCAGCTCGGTTAAGGCGACAGGGAACACTGAAGCTTTCTTT. Translated, it gives CASSSVKATGNTEAFF.